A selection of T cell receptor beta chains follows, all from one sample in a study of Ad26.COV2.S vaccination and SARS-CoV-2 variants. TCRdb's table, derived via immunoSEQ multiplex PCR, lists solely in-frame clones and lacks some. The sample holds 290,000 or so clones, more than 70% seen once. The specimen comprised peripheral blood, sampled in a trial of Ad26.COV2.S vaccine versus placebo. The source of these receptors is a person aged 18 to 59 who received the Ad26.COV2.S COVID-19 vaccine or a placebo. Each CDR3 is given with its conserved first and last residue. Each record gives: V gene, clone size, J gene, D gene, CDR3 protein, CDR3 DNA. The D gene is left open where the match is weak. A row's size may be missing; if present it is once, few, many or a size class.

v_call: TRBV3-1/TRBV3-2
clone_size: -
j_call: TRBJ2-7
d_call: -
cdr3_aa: CASSQSILEAREQYF
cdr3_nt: TGTGCCAGCAGCCAATCCATCCTAGAGGCGCGAGAGCAGTACTTC

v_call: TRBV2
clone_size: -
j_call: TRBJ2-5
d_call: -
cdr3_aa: CASSPGTVGETQYF
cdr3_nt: TGTGCCAGCAGTCCCGGGACGGTCGGAGAGACCCAGTACTTC

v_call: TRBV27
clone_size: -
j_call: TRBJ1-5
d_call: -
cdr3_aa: CASSLSAGGNQPQHF
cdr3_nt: TGTGCCAGCAGTTTATCGGCAGGGGGCAATCAGCCCCAGCATTTT

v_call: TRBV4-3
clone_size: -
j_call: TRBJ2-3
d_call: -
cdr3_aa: CASSQDAGIGTQYF
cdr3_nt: TGCGCCAGCAGCCAAGATGCAGGGATTGGTACGCAGTATTTT

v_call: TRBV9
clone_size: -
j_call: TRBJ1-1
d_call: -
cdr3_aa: CASSARPGRGTEAFF
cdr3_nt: TGTGCCAGCAGCGCTAGGCCGGGGAGGGGAACTGAAGCTTTCTTT

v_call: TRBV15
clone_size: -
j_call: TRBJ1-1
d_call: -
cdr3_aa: CATSRDLGEGRNTEAFF
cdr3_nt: TGTGCCACCAGCAGAGATCTTGGGGAGGGGCGAAACACTGAAGCTTTCTTT

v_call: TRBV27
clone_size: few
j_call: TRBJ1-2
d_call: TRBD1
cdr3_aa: CASSSYRGIVGYTF
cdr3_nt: TGTGCCAGCAGTTCATACAGGGGGATTGTAGGCTACACCTTC

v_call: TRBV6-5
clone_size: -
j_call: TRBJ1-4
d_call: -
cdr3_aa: CASSYGERSEKLFF
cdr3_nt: TGTGCCAGCAGTTACGGAGAAAGGAGTGAAAAACTGTTTTTT

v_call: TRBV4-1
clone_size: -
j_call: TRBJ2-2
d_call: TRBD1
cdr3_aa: CASSQASGQGAATGELFF
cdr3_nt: TGCGCCAGCAGCCAAGCTTCCGGACAGGGGGCCGCCACCGGGGAGCTGTTTTTT

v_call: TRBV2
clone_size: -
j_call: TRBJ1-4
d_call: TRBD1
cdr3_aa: CASSRTGGTNEKLFF
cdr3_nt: TGTGCCAGCAGTCGGACAGGGGGCACTAATGAAAAACTGTTTTTT

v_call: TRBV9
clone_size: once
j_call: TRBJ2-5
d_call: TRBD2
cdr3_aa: CASSVGAGGGETQYF
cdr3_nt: TGTGCCAGCAGCGTAGGAGCGGGGGGCGGGGAGACCCAGTACTTC

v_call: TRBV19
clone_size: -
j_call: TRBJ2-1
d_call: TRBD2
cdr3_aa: CASSRTSGRFDEQFF
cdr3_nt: TGTGCCAGTAGTCGGACTAGCGGGAGGTTCGATGAGCAGTTCTTC

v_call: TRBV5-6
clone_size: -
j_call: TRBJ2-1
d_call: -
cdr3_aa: CASSLGGNEQFF
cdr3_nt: TGTGCCAGCAGCTTGGGGGGGAATGAGCAGTTCTTC

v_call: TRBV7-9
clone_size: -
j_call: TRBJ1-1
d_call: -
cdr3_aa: CASSLGSENYQAFF
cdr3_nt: TGTGCCAGCAGCTTAGGCTCAGAGAACTATCAAGCTTTCTTT

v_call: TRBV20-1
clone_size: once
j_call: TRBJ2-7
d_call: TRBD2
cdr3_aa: CSASTSGGTYEQYF
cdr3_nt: TGCAGTGCTAGTACCAGCGGGGGAACCTACGAGCAGTACTTC

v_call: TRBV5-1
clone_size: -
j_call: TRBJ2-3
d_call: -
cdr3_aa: CASSNGNTPNTQYF
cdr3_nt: TGCGCCAGCAGCAACGGGAACACGCCGAATACGCAGTATTTT

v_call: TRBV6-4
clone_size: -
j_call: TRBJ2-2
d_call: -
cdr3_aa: CASSAGGGSTGELFF
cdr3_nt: TGTGCCAGCAGTGCAGGTGGAGGCAGCACCGGGGAGCTGTTTTTT

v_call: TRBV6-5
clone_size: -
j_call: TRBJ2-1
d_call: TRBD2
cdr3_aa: CASSYTSGGYNEQFF
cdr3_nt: TGTGCCAGCAGTTACACTAGCGGGGGATACAATGAGCAGTTCTTC

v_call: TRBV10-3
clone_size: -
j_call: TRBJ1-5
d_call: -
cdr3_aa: CAISEGTSDQPQHF
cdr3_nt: TGTGCCATCAGTGAGGGGACATCAGATCAGCCCCAGCATTTT

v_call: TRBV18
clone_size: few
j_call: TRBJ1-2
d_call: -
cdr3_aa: CASSPARDGYGYTF
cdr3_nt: TGTGCCAGCTCACCTGCCCGGGACGGCTATGGCTACACCTTC

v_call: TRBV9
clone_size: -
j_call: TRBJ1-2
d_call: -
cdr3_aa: CASSAGTDARNYGYTF
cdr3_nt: TGTGCCAGCAGCGCAGGGACGGATGCCCGTAACTATGGCTACACCTTC

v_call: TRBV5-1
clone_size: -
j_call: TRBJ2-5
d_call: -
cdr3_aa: CASSILPGLSTWTQYF
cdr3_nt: TGCGCCAGCAGCATACTTCCGGGACTTTCTACATGGACCCAGTACTTC

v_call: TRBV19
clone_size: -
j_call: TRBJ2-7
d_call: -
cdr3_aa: CASSPELVEILEQYF
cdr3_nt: TGTGCCAGTAGTCCAGAACTAGTTGAGATCCTCGAGCAGTACTTC

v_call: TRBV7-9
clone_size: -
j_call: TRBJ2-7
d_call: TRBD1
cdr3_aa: CASSPRGPDEQYF
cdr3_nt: TGTGCCAGCAGCCCCAGGGGGCCCGACGAGCAGTACTTC

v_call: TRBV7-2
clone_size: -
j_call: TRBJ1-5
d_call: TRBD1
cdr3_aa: CASSRDRFNQPQHF
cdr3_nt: TGTGCCAGCAGCCGGGACAGATTTAATCAGCCCCAGCATTTT

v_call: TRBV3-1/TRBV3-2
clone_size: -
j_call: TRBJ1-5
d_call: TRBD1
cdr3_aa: CASSTGQGSNQPQHF
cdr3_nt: TGTGCCAGCAGCACGGGACAGGGAAGCAATCAGCCCCAGCATTTT

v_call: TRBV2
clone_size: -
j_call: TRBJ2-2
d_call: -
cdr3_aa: CASSKGGTGELFF
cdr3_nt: TGTGCCAGCAGTAAGGGTGGAACCGGGGAGCTGTTTTTT

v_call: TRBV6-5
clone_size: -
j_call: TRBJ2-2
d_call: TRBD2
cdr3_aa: CASSYRLAGGRGELFF
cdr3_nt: TGTGCCAGCAGTTACCGACTAGCGGGGGGGAGAGGGGAGCTGTTTTTT

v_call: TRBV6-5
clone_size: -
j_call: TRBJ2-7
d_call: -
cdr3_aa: CASRLTAGGAYEQYF
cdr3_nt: TGTGCCAGCCGCCTAACGGCAGGGGGGGCCTACGAGCAGTACTTC

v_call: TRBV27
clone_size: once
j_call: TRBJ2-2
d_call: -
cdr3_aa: CASRGQSAGELFF
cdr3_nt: TGTGCCAGCAGGGGGCAAAGTGCCGGGGAGCTGTTTTTT

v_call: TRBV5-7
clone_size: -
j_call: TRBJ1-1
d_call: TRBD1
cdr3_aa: CASSLGVRGHEAFF
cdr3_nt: TGTGCCAGCAGCTTGGGTGTCAGGGGGCATGAAGCTTTCTTT

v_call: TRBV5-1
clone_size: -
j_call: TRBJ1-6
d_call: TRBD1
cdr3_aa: CASSRSGQGWNNSPLHF
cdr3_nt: TGCGCCAGCAGCCGAAGCGGACAGGGGTGGAATAATTCACCCCTCCACTTT

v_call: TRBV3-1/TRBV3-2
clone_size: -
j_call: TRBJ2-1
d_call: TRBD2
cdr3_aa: CASSLSPGLAGVYNEQFF
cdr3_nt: TGTGCCAGCAGCCTAAGCCCGGGCCTAGCGGGAGTATACAATGAGCAGTTCTTC

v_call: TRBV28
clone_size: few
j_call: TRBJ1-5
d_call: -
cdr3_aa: CASSPSPARPQHF
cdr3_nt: TGTGCCAGCAGCCCGAGCCCAGCTCGGCCCCAGCATTTT

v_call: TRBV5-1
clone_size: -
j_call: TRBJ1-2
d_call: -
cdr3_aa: CASRRSEGAGKGNYGYTF
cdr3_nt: TGCGCCAGCAGGAGGTCGGAAGGCGCGGGGAAGGGGAACTATGGCTACACCTTC

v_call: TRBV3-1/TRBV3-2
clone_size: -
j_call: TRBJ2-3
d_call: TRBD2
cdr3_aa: CASSPSARGGADTQYF
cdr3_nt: TGTGCCAGCAGCCCATCCGCTCGCGGGGGGGCTGATACGCAGTATTTT

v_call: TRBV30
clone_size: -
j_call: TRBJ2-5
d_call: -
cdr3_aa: CAWTPKVETQYF
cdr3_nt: TGTGCCTGGACCCCCAAGGTAGAGACCCAGTACTTC

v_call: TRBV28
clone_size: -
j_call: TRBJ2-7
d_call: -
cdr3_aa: CASSLDSLGAYEQYF
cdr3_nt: TGTGCCAGCAGTCTGGACAGCCTTGGGGCCTACGAGCAGTACTTC

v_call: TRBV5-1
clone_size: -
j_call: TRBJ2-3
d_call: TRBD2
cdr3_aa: CASTLAGAGDTQYF
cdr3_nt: TGCGCCAGCACCCTAGCGGGAGCCGGAGATACGCAGTATTTT

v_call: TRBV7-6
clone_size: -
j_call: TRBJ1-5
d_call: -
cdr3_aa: CASSLFSGQSHQPQHF
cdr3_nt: TGTGCCAGCAGCTTATTTAGTGGACAATCGCATCAGCCCCAGCATTTT

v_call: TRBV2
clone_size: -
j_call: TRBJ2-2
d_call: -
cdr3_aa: CASRFNTGELFF
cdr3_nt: TGTGCCAGCAGATTTAACACCGGGGAGCTGTTTTTT